This TCR beta chain was obtained from a study of CD8+ T cells in alopecia areata. Specified treatment: oral pan-JAK inhibitor, 5-10 mg twice daily. Sorted populations comprised CD4+ and CD8+ T cells obtained from PBMCs. This CDR3 spans 18 amino acids. Per germline, CDR1 SGDLS and CDR2 YYNGEE. V lost 3 bases and J 4 bases, leaving 20 bases between the germline ends. As the sequencing template, cDNA was produced by extracting RNA and reverse transcribing it. TCRdb's copy holds only in-frame clones and misses some; the assay was immunoSEQ multiplex PCR. Of 150,000 to 200,000 clones in the sample, approximately 67% were seen once.

J is TRBJ2-6 and V is TRBV9; no firm D call. Sequencing was performed on CD4+ T cells sorted from blood, taken at week 49, from a patient treated with tofacitinib. The sequence was obtained from a human donor with alopecia areata. CDR3 residues: CASSAQRSTPVGANVLTF. CDR3 DNA: TGTGCCAGCAGCGCACAAAGATCCACCCCTGTGGGGGCCAACGTCCTGACTTTC.